Listed below are T cell receptor beta chains from one sample, sequenced in a study of T-cell memory formation after mild COVID-19. In TCRdb, the 5' RACE reads were re-called with MiXCR into one record per CDR3 protein. The data contain about 430,000 distinct CDR3 sequences, 20% to 25% of them seen just once; the ten biggest clones take up around 8.7%. Sequencing was carried out using PBMCs or a T cell subset sorted from them (not recorded which). These TCRs come from an adult woman who had mild COVID-19 (a few samples of this study predate the infection). Cell type and time point are not known. Each CDR3 is given without its conserved first and last residue. Only some rows state a clone size, as once, few, many or a class for expanded clones.

j_call | v_call | cdr3_length | clone_size | cdr3_aa
TRBJ2-1 | TRBV29-1 | 11 | . | SDLAPTYNEQF
TRBJ2-1 | TRBV4-1 | 13 | . | ASSQTRGAYDEQF
TRBJ2-7 | TRBV5-1 | 13 | few | ASSMTSGGAHEQY
TRBJ1-4 | TRBV5-1 | 12 | once | ASSLAMYGGELF
TRBJ1-6 | TRBV7-2 | 14 | few | ASSLAMGLGNSPLH
TRBJ1-1 | TRBV6-1 | 11 | once | ASSKQVNTEAF
TRBJ2-6 | TRBV6-5 | 14 | . | ASSYGGTDGANVLT
TRBJ2-3 | TRBV5-1 | 14 | few | ASSPGGGGHTDTQY
TRBJ2-3 | TRBV20-1 | 13 | few | SATPGRHRTDTQY
TRBJ2-2 | TRBV7-2 | 12 | . | ASSLGQGTGELF
TRBJ2-6 | TRBV13 | 17 | . | ASSSTGTGIPSGANVLT
TRBJ2-7 | TRBV6-2/TRBV6-3 | 14 | . | ASSNELAVRAYEQY
TRBJ2-3 | TRBV7-8 | 14 | . | ASSPTSGGGTDTQY
TRBJ2-3 | TRBV3-1 | 12 | . | ASDAGLAADTQY
TRBJ2-6 | TRBV27 | 13 | few | ASKPTGSGANVLT
TRBJ1-2 | TRBV21-1 | 15 | . | ASSPKGAQEVYYGYT
TRBJ2-1 | TRBV7-7 | 14 | few | ASSRSTSGNYNEQF
TRBJ2-6 | TRBV4-1 | 15 | . | ASSQEWGSNQANVLT
TRBJ2-2 | TRBV5-1 | 12 | . | ASTVQGTTGELF
TRBJ2-6 | TRBV6-5 | 16 | few | ASRALAGGVSGANVLT
TRBJ2-7 | TRBV4-1 | 11 | . | ASSQVDYDEQY
TRBJ2-1 | TRBV7-3 | 11 | . | ASSLPEHNEQF
TRBJ2-5 | TRBV20-1 | 15 | . | SASKVGTVNFQETQY
TRBJ2-1 | TRBV5-1 | 14 | many | ASSLEAASSYNEQF
TRBJ2-3 | TRBV29-1 | 11 | . | SVRRGGGDTQY
TRBJ1-6 | TRBV7-9 | 12 | . | ASSPGTDNSPLH
TRBJ1-4 | TRBV6-5 | 12 | . | ASSRDRGQEKLF
TRBJ2-3 | TRBV12-3/TRBV12-4 | 16 | . | ASSLLGGGTSQGGAQY
TRBJ2-1 | TRBV27 | 11 | few | ASSLSSWGEQF
TRBJ2-1 | TRBV7-8 | 14 | few | ASSPYLKRLAGEQF
TRBJ2-2 | TRBV12-3/TRBV12-4 | 14 | few | ASSKMGGRSTGELF
TRBJ1-5 | TRBV5-1 | 14 | . | ASSLGGGQRNQPQH
TRBJ2-3 | TRBV6-6 | 17 | . | ASSLYRTSSARSTDTQY
TRBJ2-7 | TRBV5-1 | 12 | . | ASSVDASSYEQY
TRBJ2-7 | TRBV5-1 | 13 | many | ASSGSGTSSYEQY
TRBJ1-1 | TRBV5-4 | 15 | few | ASSLGQGYPANTEAF
TRBJ2-7 | TRBV6-5 | 13 | . | ASSSPLDSTYEQY
TRBJ1-2 | TRBV5-1 | 11 | few | ASKGAAGGGYT
TRBJ2-5 | TRBV21-1 | 10 | few | ASSKEVETQY
TRBJ1-2 | TRBV5-1 | 11 | few | ASSLTTNYGYT
TRBJ1-2 | TRBV5-1 | 16 | few | ASSLGRQDNPKYYGYT
TRBJ2-5 | TRBV11-2 | 14 | . | ASSLGRMGWQETQY
TRBJ2-4 | TRBV7-9 | 13 | . | ASSSKGGQGGIQY
TRBJ2-2 | TRBV12-3/TRBV12-4 | 14 | . | ASSGLAGVVPGELF
TRBJ2-7 | TRBV9 | 9 | few | ASGGRYEQY
TRBJ2-7 | TRBV9 | 12 | . | ASSVDPKGGLQY
TRBJ1-2 | TRBV14 | 15 | few | ASSLPGRTGTLYGYT
TRBJ2-6 | TRBV9 | 15 | . | ASSADRAVSGANVLT
TRBJ1-6 | TRBV30 | 13 | . | AWTSGGAWNSPLH
TRBJ2-4 | TRBV12-3/TRBV12-4 | 11 | . | ASRFGGGNIQY
TRBJ2-1 | TRBV24-1 | 11 | few | ATSDLTTSEQF
TRBJ2-3 | TRBV5-1 | 13 | few | ASSLAGFTTDTQY
TRBJ2-7 | TRBV6-2/TRBV6-3 | 15 | . | ASSLGTSGHLSYEQY
TRBJ2-3 | TRBV3-1 | 14 | few | ASSQDLGGGRDTQY
TRBJ1-1 | TRBV25-1 | 11 | . | ASSPPGNDEAF